This T cell receptor (beta chain) originates from a study of blood T cell repertoires in COVID-19. J was trimmed by 7 bases and V by 0 bases; bases with no gene match: 5. Germline assignment: CDR1 SGHKS and CDR2 YYEKEE (reference sequence). This CDR3 has 15 residues. The assay was immunoSEQ multiplex PCR, and TCRdb's table has in-frame clones only and misses some. This sample has 170,000 or so clones; roughly 86% occur once, and the top ten carry roughly 7%. The V gene is TRBV5-5, the J gene TRBJ1-4; TRBD1 agrees at 8 bases. The sequenced sample consisted of peripheral blood. This clonotype was obtained from a man aged 50 or older with active or convalescent COVID-19. Written as DNA, the CDR3 is TGTGCCAGCAGCTTGGCCATCCAGGGGGCTGAAAAACTGTTTTTT. This translates into CASSLAIQGAEKLFF.